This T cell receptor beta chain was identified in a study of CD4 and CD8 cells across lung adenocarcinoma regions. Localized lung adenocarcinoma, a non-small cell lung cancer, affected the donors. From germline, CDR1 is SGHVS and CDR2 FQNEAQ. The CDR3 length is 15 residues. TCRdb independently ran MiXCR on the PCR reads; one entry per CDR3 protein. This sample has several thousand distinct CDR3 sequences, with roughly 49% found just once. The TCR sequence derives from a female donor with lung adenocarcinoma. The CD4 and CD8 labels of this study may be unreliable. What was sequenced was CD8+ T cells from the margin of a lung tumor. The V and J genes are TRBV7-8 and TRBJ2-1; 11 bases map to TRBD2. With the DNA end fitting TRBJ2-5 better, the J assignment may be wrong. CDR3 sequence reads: CASSFSGGVQETQYF. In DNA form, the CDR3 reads TGTGCCAGCAGCTTTAGCGGGGGGGTACAAGAGACCCAGTACTTC.